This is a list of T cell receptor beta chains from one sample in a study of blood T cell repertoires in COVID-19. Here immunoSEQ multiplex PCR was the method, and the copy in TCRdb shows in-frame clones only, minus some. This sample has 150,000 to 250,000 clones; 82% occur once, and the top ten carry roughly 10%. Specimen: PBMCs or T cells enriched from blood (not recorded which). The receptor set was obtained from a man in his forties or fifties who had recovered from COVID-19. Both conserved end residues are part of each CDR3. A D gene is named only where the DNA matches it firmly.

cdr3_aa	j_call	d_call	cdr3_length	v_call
CASSGLDRESDNEQFF	TRBJ2-1	TRBD1	16	TRBV28
CASERTESTDTQYF	TRBJ2-3	.	14	TRBV18
CASSIGTSGADTQYF	TRBJ2-3	TRBD2	15	TRBV19
CASSAHEGGYSPLHF	TRBJ1-6	.	15	TRBV11-2
CASSLPLAGVTETQYF	TRBJ2-5	TRBD2	16	TRBV7-9
CASSPGLAGQGRNEQFF	TRBJ2-1	TRBD2	17	TRBV18
CASSYRGRFEAFF	TRBJ1-1	TRBD1	13	TRBV28
CASSFAAGQSSPLHF	TRBJ1-6	.	15	TRBV7-3
CASSRPGGDTQYF	TRBJ2-3	TRBD2	13	TRBV11-2
CASSYTGTADYGYTF	TRBJ1-2	TRBD1	15	TRBV7-9
CASSLGGIATEAFF	TRBJ1-1	TRBD1	14	TRBV7-3
CASSVIGTSGSDTQYF	TRBJ2-3	TRBD2	16	TRBV2
CASRGTIGANEKLFF	TRBJ1-4	.	15	TRBV19
CASSFRLAGPGEQFF	TRBJ2-1	TRBD2	15	TRBV7-2
CASSSQARGTNEKLFF	TRBJ1-4	.	16	TRBV9
CASSRQGGLSGANVLTF	TRBJ2-6	TRBD1	17	TRBV9
CASSLGQPEQFF	TRBJ2-1	.	12	TRBV7-8
CASSSRQVMTEAFF	TRBJ1-1	.	14	TRBV3-1/TRBV3-2
CASSLEGLGIDTQYF	TRBJ2-3	TRBD2	15	TRBV7-2
CASSLKWTGKQPQHF	TRBJ1-5	TRBD1	15	TRBV7-2
CASSGIWTGGVETQYF	TRBJ2-5	TRBD1	16	TRBV6-1
CASSYIPGQGAEAFF	TRBJ1-1	TRBD1	15	TRBV6-2/TRBV6-3
CSVGGTPNSPLHF	TRBJ1-6	.	13	TRBV29-1
CASTTGGLGYTF	TRBJ1-2	.	12	TRBV27
CASSSLGGNEQFF	TRBJ2-1	.	13	TRBV7-3
CASSQERDRGLGDTQYF	TRBJ2-3	TRBD1	17	TRBV4-1
CASSVWTGANEKLFF	TRBJ1-4	TRBD1	15	TRBV9
CASSLPQGSNTEAFF	TRBJ1-1	.	15	TRBV5-1
CASAGPPGLYVLTF	TRBJ2-6	.	14	TRBV28
CASSRLAGEGVDTQYF	TRBJ2-3	TRBD2	16	TRBV11-3
CASSSQGALSPLHF	TRBJ1-6	.	14	TRBV28
CASSAETGSSTDTQYF	TRBJ2-3	.	16	TRBV5-4
CASSLGQESSYEQYF	TRBJ2-7	TRBD1	15	TRBV18
CASSATGTGGSTGELFF	TRBJ2-2	TRBD1	17	TRBV9
CASSQLAGVDEQFF	TRBJ2-1	TRBD2	14	TRBV19
CASSPLAGGGTGELFF	TRBJ2-2	TRBD2	16	TRBV7-2
CASSFQGGPYEQYF	TRBJ2-7	.	14	TRBV7-2
CASSLYGGDQETQYF	TRBJ2-5	.	15	TRBV5-5
CASSYWAGESTDTQYF	TRBJ2-3	.	16	TRBV6-5
CASSPGGAQHEQFF	TRBJ2-1	.	14	TRBV7-3
CASSVGGTSGPSSTQYF	TRBJ2-3	TRBD2	17	TRBV9
CASRRGAQPQHF	TRBJ1-5	.	12	TRBV27